These T cell receptor beta chains were read from a single sample in a study of cytomegalovirus exposure and HLA in healthy donors. Measured with immunoSEQ multiplex PCR; TCRdb has only the in-frame clones, and not every one. The sample has 100,000 to 150,000 clones; over 70% are singletons. The source material was PBMCs. The source is a female donor in good health and CMV-seronegative. Both conserved end residues are part of each CDR3. D genes are given only for firm matches. Only some rows state a clone size, as once, few, many or a class for expanded clones.

>-|TRBV5-4|TRBJ2-5|-
CASSSPGQETQYF
TGTGCCAGCAGCTCGCCGGGGCAAGAGACCCAGTACTTC
>few|TRBV30|TRBJ1-4|TRBD1
CAWSRQGAWEKLFF
TGTGCCTGGAGTAGACAGGGGGCTTGGGAAAAACTGTTTTTT
>-|TRBV7-9|TRBJ2-2|TRBD2
CASSPWTSQRELFF
TGTGCCAGCAGCCCATGGACTAGCCAAAGGGAGCTGTTTTTT
>-|TRBV7-3|TRBJ2-2|-
CASSLLYSGELFF
TGTGCCAGCAGCTTACTTTATTCCGGGGAGCTGTTTTTT
>-|TRBV4-2|TRBJ1-4|-
CASSQDIGRDEKLFF
TGTGCCAGCAGCCAAGATATCGGGAGGGATGAAAAACTGTTTTTT
>-|TRBV7-6|TRBJ2-1|TRBD1
CASRLRGPQFF
TGTGCCAGCAGGCTCAGGGGGCCGCAGTTCTTC
>-|TRBV6-5|TRBJ1-2|-
CASSYGGGYGYTF
TGTGCCAGCAGTTACGGGGGAGGCTATGGCTACACCTTC
>-|TRBV19|TRBJ1-1|-
CASSKEARAWNTEAFF
TGTGCCAGTAGCAAAGAAGCCAGGGCCTGGAACACTGAAGCTTTCTTT
>once|TRBV30|TRBJ1-3|TRBD1
CAWSLGQDHSGNTIYF
TGTGCCTGGAGTTTAGGACAGGACCACTCTGGAAACACCATATATTTT
>-|TRBV28|TRBJ1-6|TRBD1
CASLGQPNSPLHF
TGTGCCAGTTTGGGACAGCCAAATTCACCCCTCCACTTT
>-|TRBV5-1|TRBJ1-2|-
CASSRGTSPWGAPYGYTF
TGCGCCAGCAGCCGAGGTACGTCGCCTTGGGGAGCACCCTATGGCTACACCTTC
>-|TRBV6-5|TRBJ2-1|-
CASRRTVTHEQFF
TGTGCCAGCAGGCGTACTGTTACCCATGAGCAGTTCTTC
>-|TRBV28|TRBJ2-5|TRBD2
CASSSGGAGGYREQYF
TGTGCCAGCAGTTCGGGAGGAGCGGGAGGTTATAGGGAGCAGTACTTC
>-|TRBV29-1|TRBJ2-7|-
CSVTQTGYEQYF
TGCAGCGTTACGCAGACAGGTTACGAGCAGTACTTC
>-|TRBV18|TRBJ2-3|TRBD1
CASSPQGQGITDTQYF
TGTGCCAGCTCACCACAGGGACAGGGGATCACAGATACGCAGTATTTT